Listed here is a single TCR beta chain. The antigen is undetermined. These data originate in a study of shared clonotypes between healthy human individuals. Splitting of CD4+ cells produced CD45RA+ naive and CD45RA-negative memory subsets. The study's findings and limits: Despite large depth, rarefaction showed incomplete sorted-subset sequencing.

Germline assignment: CDR1 SQVTM and CDR2 ANQGSEA. Trimming removed 4 bases from V and 6 bases from J, with 16 bases in between. The CDR3 extends over 13 amino acids. The method was immunoSEQ multiplex PCR; TCRdb's version includes in-frame clones alone and lacks a portion of them. This table holds millions of clones, around nine tenths found once. The V and J genes are TRBV29-1 and TRBJ2-7; no reliable D call. The sequenced sample was naive CD4+ T cells sorted from blood. The subset was: CD45RA+ positively selected. This receptor was taken from a man younger than 30 in good health. DNA for the CDR3: TGCAGCGTTGGAGGCTATCTACTGAGCGAGCAGTACTTC. This codes for CSVGGYLLSEQYF.